This T cell receptor beta chain was profiled in a study of T cell responses to AZD1222 COVID-19 vaccine. CDR3 length: 12 residues. Germline V gene data show CDR1 as WNHNN and CDR2 as SYGVQD (reference sequence). V was clipped by 5 bases and J by 4 bases, with 8 bases between them. Generated by immunoSEQ multiplex PCR, the TCRdb table keeps only in-frame clones and is missing some. The data show fewer than 150,000 clones, about nine tenths seen once. The sample was peripheral blood, taken 28 days after the second AZD1222 dose. The chain employs TRBV10-1 and TRBJ1-2; a possible D gene is TRBD1 (5 bases). The sequence came from an adult who received the AZD1222 COVID-19 vaccine. This chain's CDR3 is CASSSGSYGYTF. As DNA, the CDR3 is TGCGCCAGCAGTTCAGGGAGCTATGGCTACACCTTC.